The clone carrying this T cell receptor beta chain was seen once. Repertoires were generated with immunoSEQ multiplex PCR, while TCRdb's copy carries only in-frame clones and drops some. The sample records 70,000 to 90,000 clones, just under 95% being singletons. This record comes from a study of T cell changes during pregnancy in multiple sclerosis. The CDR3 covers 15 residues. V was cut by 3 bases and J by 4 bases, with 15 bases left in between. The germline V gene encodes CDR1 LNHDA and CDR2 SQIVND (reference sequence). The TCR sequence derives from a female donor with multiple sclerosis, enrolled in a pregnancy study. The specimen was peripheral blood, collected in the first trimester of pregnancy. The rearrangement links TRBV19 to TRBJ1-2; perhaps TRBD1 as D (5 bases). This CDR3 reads CASSIGGQGGYGYTF. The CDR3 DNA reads TGTGCCAGTAGTATTGGAGGGCAGGGTGGCTATGGCTACACCTTC.